Below, one TCR beta chain is given with its context. Its antigen remains unknown. CDR3 length: 14 amino acids. The germline V gene encodes CDR1 ENHRY and CDR2 SYGVKD. V dropped 3 bases and J dropped 3; count of bases not matched to a gene: 4. Amplification used 60 Vbeta primers and 13 Jbeta primers. Using immunoSEQ multiplex PCR, the repertoire was profiled, and TCRdb retains in-frame clones only, with some absent. Of about 20,000 clones in the sample, 70% to 80% were seen once. This entry belongs to a study of cytomegalovirus exposure and HLA in healthy donors. Study-wide points: CMV antigen specificity was confirmed in vitro for three CMV-associated chains.

Source material: PBMCs. This sequence originates from a man in his 60s in good health and CMV-seronegative. V and J are TRBV10-3 and TRBJ2-7, with 8 positions matching TRBD2. CDR3 protein: CAISDPSGSYEQYF. The CDR3 DNA follows: TGTGCCATCAGTGACCCCAGCGGGAGCTACGAGCAGTACTTC.